The clone carrying this T cell receptor (beta chain) has more than one count but fewer than ten. No antigen is known for it. These data come from a study of beta chain features in type 1 diabetes. Study-wide findings and caveats: Type 1 diabetes patients had TCRB CDR3s that were shorter (moderately but significantly so) in all four CD4+ subsets.

Reverse transcription of all isolated RNA meant that expressed TCRB transcripts were sequenced. The protocol was immunoSEQ multiplex PCR, while the TCRdb copy is restricted to in-frame clones and leaves out a portion. The sample yields around 180,000 clones, 7% to 9% seen once. The receptor was derived from a man younger than 30 with type 1 diabetes. Specimen: central memory CD4+ T cells from blood.

The CDR3 here is CAISESGTSGIQENEQFF. CDR3 nucleotide sequence: TGTGCCATCAGTGAGTCAGGGACTAGCGGGATCCAGGAAAATGAGCAGTTCTTC. The chain links TRBV10-3 to TRBJ2-1; TRBD2 matches 13 bases. V lost 0 bases and J lost 7; bases outside the gene matches: 9. Germline V gene sequence: CDR1 ENHRY, CDR2 SYGVKD. The CDR3 consists of 18 residues.